This TCR beta chain was retrieved from a study of T-cell reconstitution after alpha-beta-depleted transplantation in children. The TCRbeta library was prepared with unique molecular identifiers. Using its own MiXCR run on the PCR reads, TCRdb lists one record per CDR3 protein. The top ten clones hold approximately 2.3% of a sample with about 500,000 distinct CDR3 sequences, around a third of them seen once. Germline V gene data show CDR1 as DFQATT and CDR2 as SNEGSKA (reference sequence). Losses at the gene ends were 6 bases for V and 0 bases for J; bases not matched to a gene: 5. The CDR3 totals 14 residues.

This chain links TRBV20-1 with TRBJ2-5; 9 bases match TRBD1. The TCR comes from a human donor who donated a stem cell graft to a child with aplastic anemia. The starting material was PBMCs from the stem cell graft donor, obtained from the stem cell graft. The CDR3 DNA is TGCAGTGCCCGAGACAGGGGGTACCAAGAGACCCAGTACTTC. This encodes CSARDRGYQETQYF.